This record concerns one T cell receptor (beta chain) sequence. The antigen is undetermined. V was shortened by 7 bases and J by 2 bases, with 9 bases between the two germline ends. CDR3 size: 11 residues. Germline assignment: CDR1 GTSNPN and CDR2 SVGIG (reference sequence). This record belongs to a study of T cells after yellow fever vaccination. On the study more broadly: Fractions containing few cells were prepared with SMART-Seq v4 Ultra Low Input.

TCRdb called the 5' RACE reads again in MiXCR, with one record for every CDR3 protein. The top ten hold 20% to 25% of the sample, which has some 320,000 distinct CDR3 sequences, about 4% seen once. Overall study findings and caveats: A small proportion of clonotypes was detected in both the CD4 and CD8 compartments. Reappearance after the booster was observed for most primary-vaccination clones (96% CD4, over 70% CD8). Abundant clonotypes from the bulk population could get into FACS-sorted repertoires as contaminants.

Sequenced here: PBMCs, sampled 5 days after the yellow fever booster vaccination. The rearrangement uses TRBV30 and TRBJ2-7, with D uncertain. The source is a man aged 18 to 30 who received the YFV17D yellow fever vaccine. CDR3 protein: CALDRAYEQYF. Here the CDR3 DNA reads TGTGCCTTGGACCGCGCCTACGAGCAGTACTTC.